Listed below are T cell receptor beta chains from one sample, sequenced in a study of blood T cell repertoires in COVID-19. Clones were sequenced by immunoSEQ multiplex PCR, and TCRdb holds only the in-frame ones, with some missing. Of a few hundred thousand clones in the sample, 91% were seen once. The specimen sequenced was PBMCs or T cells enriched from blood (not recorded which). The receptor set was obtained from a human donor in a cohort exposed to, infected with or recovered from COVID-19 (not recorded which). The donor label of this sample is uncertain. The CDR3 runs from the conserved cysteine through the conserved F or W. A D gene is named only where the DNA matches it firmly. Clone size, where shown, is once, few, many, or a class for clones that have expanded.

abundance	v_gene	j_gene	d_gene	CDR3aa	CDR3nt
NA	TRBV18	TRBJ2-7	TRBD2	CASSPRSSGGTYEQYF	TGTGCCAGCTCACCAAGGAGTAGCGGGGGGACCTACGAGCAGTACTTC
NA	TRBV7-9	TRBJ2-3	TRBD2	CASSFIAGGAKVADTQYF	TGTGCCAGCAGCTTTATAGCGGGGGGTGCGAAAGTCGCAGATACGCAGTATTTT
NA	TRBV6-5	TRBJ1-4	TRBD1	CASSSQGATNEKLFF	TGTGCCAGCAGTTCCCAGGGGGCGACTAATGAAAAACTGTTTTTT
NA	TRBV19	TRBJ1-2	NA	CASKGPKVYGYTF	TGTGCCAGTAAGGGGCCTAAGGTCTATGGCTACACCTTC
NA	TRBV29-1	TRBJ2-7	NA	CSVEQGSPYEQYF	TGCAGCGTTGAACAGGGGTCACCCTACGAGCAGTACTTC
NA	TRBV2	TRBJ1-2	TRBD1	CASSSRTGRLGGYTF	TGTGCCAGCAGTTCTCGGACAGGTCGCTTGGGTGGCTACACCTTC
NA	TRBV12-3/TRBV12-4	TRBJ1-2	NA	CASSLAGDYGYTF	TGTGCCAGCAGTTTAGCAGGGGACTATGGCTACACCTTC
NA	TRBV18	TRBJ2-7	NA	CASSPLGGVSYF	TGTGCCAGCTCACCACTCGGGGGAGTCTCGTACTTC
NA	TRBV3-1/TRBV3-2	TRBJ2-2	TRBD2	CASSRPSGGANTGELFF	TGTGCCAGCAGCCGTCCTAGCGGGGGCGCGAACACCGGGGAGCTGTTTTTT
NA	TRBV7-9	TRBJ2-5	TRBD1	CASSHDPGTGKETQYF	TGTGCCAGCAGCCACGACCCCGGGACAGGGAAAGAGACCCAGTACTTC
NA	TRBV10-3	TRBJ1-6	TRBD1	CAISESQGQGNSPLHF	TGTGCCATCAGTGAGTCTCAGGGACAGGGTAATTCACCCCTCCACTTT
NA	TRBV7-3	TRBJ1-2	NA	CASSSVEGVVGYTF	TGTGCCAGCAGCTCCGTTGAGGGGGTAGTTGGCTACACCTTC
NA	TRBV3-1/TRBV3-2	TRBJ2-3	TRBD2	CASSQLAGVTDTQYF	TGTGCCAGCAGCCAACTAGCGGGTGTCACAGATACGCAGTATTTT
NA	TRBV18	TRBJ1-4	TRBD1	CASSPAGTGEKLFF	TGTGCCAGCTCACCTGCCGGGACAGGCGAAAAACTGTTTTTT
NA	TRBV5-8	TRBJ2-5	TRBD1	CASSPGQGLGYQETQYF	TGTGCCAGCAGCCCAGGACAGGGTTTGGGGTACCAAGAGACCCAGTACTTC
once	TRBV11-2	TRBJ2-1	TRBD2	CASSGWMVTSGDNEQFF	TGTGCCAGCAGCGGATGGATGGTGACTAGCGGGGACAATGAGCAGTTCTTC
NA	TRBV9	TRBJ1-5	NA	CASSDGGANQPQHF	TGTGCCAGCAGTGACGGGGGGGCTAATCAGCCCCAGCATTTT
NA	TRBV20-1	TRBJ1-2	TRBD1	CSASRTGLYGYTF	TGCAGTGCTAGTCGGACAGGGCTCTATGGCTACACCTTC
NA	TRBV10-3	TRBJ1-2	NA	CAISDAAGNYGYTF	TGTGCCATCAGTGATGCGGCCGGGAACTATGGCTACACCTTC
NA	TRBV11-2	TRBJ1-3	NA	CASSLSTGSGNTIYF	TGTGCCAGCAGCTTATCCACAGGGAGCGGAAACACCATATATTTT
once	TRBV19	TRBJ2-7	TRBD1	CASRDRSLEQYF	TGTGCCAGCCGGGACAGGTCCCTCGAGCAGTACTTC
NA	TRBV6-2/TRBV6-3	TRBJ2-6	TRBD1	CASSSITGQGAGANVLTF	TGTGCCAGCAGTTCCATCACCGGACAGGGAGCCGGGGCCAACGTCCTGACTTTC
NA	TRBV27	TRBJ2-7	NA	CASRPHNNYEQYF	TGTGCCAGCAGACCGCACAATAACTACGAGCAGTACTTC
NA	TRBV4-3	TRBJ2-7	TRBD2	CASSQDQLAGSYEQYF	TGCGCCAGCAGCCAAGATCAGCTAGCGGGGTCCTACGAGCAGTACTTC
once	TRBV9	TRBJ2-3	NA	CASSVAGEDTDTQYF	TGTGCCAGCAGCGTAGCGGGGGAGGACACAGATACGCAGTATTTT
NA	TRBV5-6	TRBJ1-1	NA	CASTQYRAGTEAFF	TGTGCCAGCACGCAATACCGGGCGGGCACTGAAGCTTTCTTT
NA	TRBV7-9	TRBJ1-4	TRBD1	CASSVPGQGHEKLFF	TGTGCCAGCAGCGTGCCGGGACAGGGGCACGAAAAACTGTTTTTT
NA	TRBV4-2	TRBJ2-7	NA	CASSQDLAGEQYF	TGTGCCAGCAGCCAAGATCTGGCGGGCGAGCAGTACTTC
NA	TRBV5-1	TRBJ1-1	TRBD1	CASSPHRGQNTEAFF	TGCGCCAGCAGCCCCCACAGGGGTCAGAACACTGAAGCTTTCTTT
NA	TRBV19	TRBJ1-1	NA	CASSTRGRTEAFF	TGTGCCAGTAGTACCAGGGGTCGCACTGAAGCTTTCTTT
NA	TRBV7-9	TRBJ2-7	TRBD1	CASSPGGNYEQYF	TGTGCCAGCAGCCCAGGGGGAAACTACGAGCAGTACTTC
few	TRBV27	TRBJ1-3	TRBD1	CASSPWTGSGVNTIYF	TGTGCCAGCAGTCCCTGGACAGGGAGCGGTGTTAACACCATATATTTT
NA	TRBV3-1/TRBV3-2	TRBJ2-5	TRBD2	CASSHISGAPRRQYF	TGTGCCAGCAGCCATATTAGCGGGGCCCCCCGGAGGCAGTACTTC
NA	TRBV19	TRBJ1-1	NA	CASSLRGFTEAFF	TGTGCCAGTAGTTTAAGGGGGTTCACTGAAGCTTTCTTT
NA	TRBV5-6	TRBJ1-1	NA	CASSLSWGMNTEAFF	TGTGCCAGCAGCTTGTCATGGGGCATGAACACTGAAGCTTTCTTT
NA	TRBV7-3	TRBJ2-5	NA	CASSSTKEETQYF	TGTGCCAGCAGCTCTACTAAGGAGGAGACCCAGTACTTC
NA	TRBV9	TRBJ2-2	TRBD2	CASSRGGVGELFF	TGTGCCAGCAGCCGGGGGGGCGTCGGGGAGCTGTTTTTT
once	TRBV30	TRBJ2-2	NA	CAWSALGGAGELFF	TGTGCCTGGAGTGCCCTCGGGGGAGCCGGGGAGCTGTTTTTT
NA	TRBV5-1	TRBJ2-7	TRBD2	CASSLAGTSEVASYEQYF	TGCGCCAGCAGCTTGGCCGGGACTAGCGAGGTCGCCTCCTACGAGCAGTACTTC
NA	TRBV11-1	TRBJ2-7	TRBD1	CASSLGQGPYEQYF	TGTGCCAGCAGCTTAGGACAGGGACCCTACGAGCAGTACTTC
NA	TRBV7-9	TRBJ1-2	NA	CASSSLQAYTF	TGTGCCAGCAGCTCCCTCCAAGCCTACACCTTC
NA	TRBV30	TRBJ2-5	NA	CAWSATYRGETQYF	TGTGCCTGGAGTGCTACCTATCGGGGGGAGACCCAGTACTTC
NA	TRBV11-2	TRBJ2-1	TRBD2	CASSFILAGAGEQFF	TGTGCCAGCAGCTTTATACTAGCGGGGGCGGGGGAGCAGTTCTTC
NA	TRBV4-1	TRBJ2-7	TRBD1	CASSRATGNHEQYF	TGCGCCAGCAGCCGCGCGACAGGGAACCACGAGCAGTACTTC
NA	TRBV11-2	TRBJ2-7	NA	CASSLEPDPYEQYF	TGTGCCAGCAGCTTAGAGCCAGATCCCTACGAGCAGTACTTC
NA	TRBV7-2	TRBJ1-6	NA	CASSPSAGSYNSPLHF	TGTGCCAGCAGCCCGTCTGCGGGCTCCTATAATTCACCCCTCCACTTT
NA	TRBV7-9	TRBJ1-6	TRBD1	CASSDRGANSPLHF	TGTGCCAGCAGCGACAGGGGCGCTAATTCACCCCTCCACTTT
NA	TRBV12-3/TRBV12-4	TRBJ1-1	NA	CASSLYGTEAFF	TGTGCCAGCAGTTTATACGGCACTGAAGCTTTCTTT
NA	TRBV19	TRBJ1-3	NA	CASSIPMGGRSGNTIYF	TGTGCCAGTAGTATACCCATGGGAGGCCGCTCTGGAAACACCATATATTTT
NA	TRBV19	TRBJ2-1	TRBD2	CASSRGGTSYNEQFF	TGTGCCAGTAGTAGGGGGGGAACCTCCTACAATGAGCAGTTCTTC
NA	TRBV2	TRBJ2-2	NA	CASSFSGTGELFF	TGTGCCAGCAGTTTCAGCGGCACCGGGGAGCTGTTTTTT
NA	TRBV18	TRBJ2-1	NA	CASSGEAGVGEQFF	TGTGCCAGCTCAGGAGAGGCGGGCGTGGGTGAGCAGTTCTTC
NA	TRBV18	TRBJ2-5	NA	CASSRQGGETQYF	TGTGCCAGCTCACGACAGGGAGGAGAGACCCAGTACTTC
NA	TRBV11-2	TRBJ2-7	TRBD1	CASSSRQGHHEQYF	TGTGCCAGCAGCTCTCGACAGGGTCACCACGAGCAGTACTTC
NA	TRBV27	TRBJ2-7	NA	CASTLTGVAPSSYEQYF	TGTGCCAGCACCTTGACAGGCGTTGCACCGAGCTCCTACGAGCAGTACTTC